What follows are 8 T cell receptor beta chains derived from one specimen sequenced in a study of control samples from healthy donors and cancer patients. This table comes from immunoSEQ multiplex PCR, and its TCRdb copy is limited to in-frame clones, with some not included. There are tens of thousands of clones in the sample; 85% occur only once, and roughly 5.5% lies in the top ten. Source material: blood. These receptors were taken from a man in his forties in good health.

The V and J genes are TRBV28 and TRBJ1-2; TRBD1 might be the D (6 bases). Deletions cut 6 bases from V and 5 bases from J, with 13 bases between. Germline CDR1 MDHEN, CDR2 SYDVKM. There are 13 residues in the CDR3. The CDR3: CASSYTGYYGYTF. The CDR3 DNA sequence: TGTGCCAGCAGCTATACAGGGTATTATGGCTACACCTTC.

This sequence joins TRBV28 and TRBJ2-7; the D is unclear. V lost 5 bases and J lost 3, with 17 bases in between. This CDR3 has 15 residues. Germline loops: CDR1 MDHEN, CDR2 SYDVKM. The CDR3 coding sequence is TGTGCCAGCAGTACCTACAGACTTAACCTCTACGAGCAGTACTTC. This gives the protein CASSTYRLNLYEQYF. The whole variable domain, remainder taken from reference TRBV28 and TRBJ2-7, is DVKVTQSSRYLVKRTGEKVFLECVQDMDHENMFWYRQDPGLGLRLIYFSYDVKMKEKGDIPEGYSVSREKKERFSLILESASTNQTSMYLCASSTYRLNLYEQYFGPGTRLTVT.

CDR3 loop: CASSLSGNTEAFF. CDR3 in DNA: TGTGCCAGCAGCCTCTCGGGGAACACTGAAGCTTTCTTT. This rearrangement joins TRBV11-2 to TRBJ1-1, with D unresolved. This CDR3 is built from 13 residues. The germline V gene encodes CDR1 SGHAT and CDR2 FQNNGV. Trimming shortened V by 5 bases and J by 1 base, and 8 bases separated the two germline ends.

In this sample, this clone turned up once. This rearrangement joins TRBV27 to TRBJ2-1, with D maybe TRBD2 (5 bases). V dropped 7 bases and J dropped 1 base, with 8 bases sitting between them. This CDR3 region has 13 residues. The V gene's germline CDR1 is MNHEY and CDR2 SMNVEV (reference sequence). The CDR3 sequence is CASTGFSYNEQFF. The CDR3 DNA reads TGTGCCAGCACGGGATTTTCCTACAATGAGCAGTTCTTC.

The J gene is TRBJ2-7, the V gene TRBV5-8, with D possibly matching TRBD2 (6 bases). Trimming removed 0 bases at V and 6 bases at J, with 13 bases between. In germline, CDR1 is SGHTS, CDR2 YDEGEE. The CDR3 covers 14 residues. The CDR3 DNA is TGTGCCAGCAGCTTGGGACTAGGGTCTGGCGAGCAGTACTTC. This codes for CASSLGLGSGEQYF.

The chain combines TRBV4-3 with TRBJ2-7, with 11 bases identical to TRBD1. CDR1 and CDR2 (germline): LGHNA, YSLEER. The CDR3 is 17 amino acids. Trimming removed 2 bases from V and 3 bases from J; junction bases left unmatched: 9. CDR3 DNA sequence: TGCGCCAGCAGCCAAAGCACGCGGGACAGGGGGTACTACGAGCAGTACTTC. Protein sequence: CASSQSTRDRGYYEQYF.

The chain joins TRBV19 to TRBJ2-3; no firm D call. Per the germline V gene, CDR1 is LNHDA and CDR2 is SQIVND (reference sequence). The V end lost 3 bases, the J end lost 6 bases, and 10 bases lay between the germline ends. The CDR3 length is 13 residues. This CDR3 reads CASSMELGDTQYF. In nucleotides, the CDR3 is TGTGCCAGTAGTATGGAATTAGGGGATACGCAGTATTTT.

The chain is built from TRBV10-3 and TRBJ1-5; a weak D match, TRBD1 (5 bases). The CDR3 extends over 13 amino acids. V lost 3 bases to trimming and J lost 7 bases, with 10 bases between them. The germline gives CDR1 ENHRY, CDR2 SYGVKD. CDR3 nucleotides: TGTGCCATCAGTGATGGGGGATCACAGCCCCAGCATTTT. It yields the protein CAISDGGSQPQHF.